This T cell receptor (beta chain) was identified in a study of cytomegalovirus exposure and HLA in healthy donors. V lost 3 bases, J lost 2 bases, and 7 bases stayed unmatched. From germline, CDR1 is MNHEY and CDR2 SMNVEV (reference sequence). CDR3 size: 15 residues. PCR involved 60 Vbeta and 13 Jbeta primers. In the authors' methods: There were 80 million to 95 million unique TCR beta chains by a later count, and about 12 million of them were shared. Assay used: immunoSEQ multiplex PCR; TCRdb lists only in-frame clones, some missing. That table is the source of V, J and clone size, and D and trimming were worked out from the DNA. The sample comprises approximately 200,000 clones, over 65% of which are singletons, and around 1.2% rests with the top ten. Comments on this clone: Its target is not known.

Study-wide results and caveats: At a 0.05 false discovery rate, a later analysis found around 17,000 TCR beta sequences to be associated with HLA alleles. A later analysis found most CMV-associated TCR beta chains apparently HLA-restricted. Later analysis identified a missense DCLRE1C variant that was linked to TCR beta V- and J-gene trimming.

The sample taken for sequencing was PBMCs. This sequence joins TRBV27 and TRBJ2-7; the match to TRBD2 covers 7 bases. The TCR comes from a human donor in good health. In DNA, the CDR3 is TGTGCCAGCAGTTTCTCGCGGGAGATCCCCTACGAGCAGTACTTC. Protein product: CASSFSREIPYEQYF.